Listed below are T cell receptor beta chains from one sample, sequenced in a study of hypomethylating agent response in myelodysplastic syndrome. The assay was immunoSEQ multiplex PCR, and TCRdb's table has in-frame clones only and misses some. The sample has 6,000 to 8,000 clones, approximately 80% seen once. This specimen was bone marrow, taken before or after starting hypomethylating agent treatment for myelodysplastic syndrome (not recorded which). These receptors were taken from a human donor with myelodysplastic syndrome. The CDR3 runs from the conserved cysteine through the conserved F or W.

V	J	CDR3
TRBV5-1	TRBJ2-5	CASQGGTGAGETQYF
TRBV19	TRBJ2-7	CASSTQQGGGYEQYF
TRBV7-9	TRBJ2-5	CASSLVDVETQYF
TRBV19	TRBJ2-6	CASTLGGSGANVLTF
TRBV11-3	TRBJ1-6	CATTSGTVNSPLHF
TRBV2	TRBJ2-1	CASSDPTRNEQFF
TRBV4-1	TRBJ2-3	CASSQDPGTPSTDTQYF
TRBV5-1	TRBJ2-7	CASSLDRTTYEQYF
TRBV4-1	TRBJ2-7	CASSQARGAAYEQYF
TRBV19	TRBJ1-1	CATTDRVTEAFF
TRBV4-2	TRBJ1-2	CASSSSGTGEGYTF
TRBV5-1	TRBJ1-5	CASSPGAGSDQPQHF
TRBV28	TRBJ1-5	CASSLFLGPTPSYNQPQHF
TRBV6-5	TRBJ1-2	CASYRGGHGYTF
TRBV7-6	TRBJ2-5	CASSLDGQGGVGTQYF
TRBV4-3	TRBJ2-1	CASSQTREGYNEQFF
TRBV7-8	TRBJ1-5	CASRLGTDNQPQHF
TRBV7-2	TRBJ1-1	CASSLAKGAPTEAFF
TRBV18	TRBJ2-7	CASSPGASSGDYEQYF
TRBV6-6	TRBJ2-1	CASSYLGSEQFF
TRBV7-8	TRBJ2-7	CASSLRGLGYEQYF
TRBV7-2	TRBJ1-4	CASSLGGTSLSTNEKLFF
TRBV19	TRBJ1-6	CASSIHGESYNSPLHF
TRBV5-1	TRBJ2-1	CASSLEGQPYNEQFF
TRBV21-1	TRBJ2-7	CASSGSSYEQYF
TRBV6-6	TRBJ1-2	CASRQTQGSNYGYTF
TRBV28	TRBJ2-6	CASSLGQGGAPGANVLTF
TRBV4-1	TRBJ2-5	CASSPNLLWETQYF
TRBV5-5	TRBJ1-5	CASSQLGDRNQPQHF
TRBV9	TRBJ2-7	CASSPTTGGEQYF
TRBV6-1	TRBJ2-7	CASSSTWEQYF
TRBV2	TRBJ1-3	CASSVEGYSGNTIYF
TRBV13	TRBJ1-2	CASSLGPTVNYGYTF
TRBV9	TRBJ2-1	CASSVGGGRTEQFF
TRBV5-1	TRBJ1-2	CASSLLGGDYGYTF
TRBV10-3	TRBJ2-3	CAISESLKLRGTDTQYF
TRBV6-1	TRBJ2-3	CASSRTVLTDTQYF
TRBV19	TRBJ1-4	CASRGVEKLFF
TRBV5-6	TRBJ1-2	CASRVQGVYGYTF
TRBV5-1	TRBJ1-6	CASSLDGREQSPLHF
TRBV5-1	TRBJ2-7	CASSLGSGLGEQYF
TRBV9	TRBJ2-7	CASSVEGGPSHEQYF
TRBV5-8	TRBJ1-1	CASSPSPEEAFF
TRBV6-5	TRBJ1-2	CASSYGGGDGYTF
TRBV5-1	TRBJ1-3	CASSPRTGDGNTIYF
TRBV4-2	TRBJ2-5	CASSDSRTGEETQYF
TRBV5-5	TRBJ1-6	CASSQAPGTYNSPLHF
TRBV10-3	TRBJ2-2	CAGGQNTGELFF
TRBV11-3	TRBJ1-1	CASRLRTGGEVFEAFF
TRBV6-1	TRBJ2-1	CASSDRELPYNEQFF
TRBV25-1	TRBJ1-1	CASSVKGNTEAFF